The 15 T cell receptor beta chains below were found in one sample sequenced in a study of cytomegalovirus exposure and HLA in healthy donors. PCR amplification relied on 60 Vbeta primers (plus 13 Jbeta primers). Libraries were prepared by immunoSEQ multiplex PCR; TCRdb keeps only in-frame clonotypes and omits some of them. This table has 150,000 or so clones, 80% to 90% appearing once. The sample consisted of PBMCs. The receptor source for this set is a man between 18 and 29 years old in good health and CMV-seropositive.

The J gene is TRBJ2-1, the V gene TRBV4-2, with D perhaps TRBD2 (6 bases). Germline CDR1 is LGHNA and CDR2 is YNFKEQ. The CDR3 has 15 amino acids. V was clipped by 2 bases and J by 0 bases, with 8 bases between them. CDR3 bases: TGTGCCAGCAGCCAAACTAGCTCCTCCTACAATGAGCAGTTCTTC. Amino acid sequence: CASSQTSSSYNEQFF.

The rearrangement links TRBV5-1 to TRBJ1-4; D uncertain. Deletions cut 6 bases from V and 3 bases from J, with 12 bases between. From germline, CDR1 is SGHRS and CDR2 YFSETQ. This CDR3 has 14 amino acids. CDR3 in amino acids: CASKEGSANEKLFF. DNA of the CDR3: TGCGCCAGCAAGGAGGGATCGGCTAATGAAAAACTGTTTTTT.

This clone was picked up one time. The chain carries TRBV5-1 and TRBJ2-3, with 13 bases aligning to TRBD2. Trimming at V came to 6 bases and at J to 7 bases, leaving 8 bases not matched to a gene. Germline V gives CDR1 SGHRS, CDR2 YFSETQ. The CDR3 totals 15 residues. The CDR3 is CASNRGLAGLNTQYF. CDR3 bases: TGCGCCAGCAACCGGGGACTAGCGGGGCTTAATACGCAGTATTTT.

The CDR3 region has the DNA TGCGCCAGCACCAAGGGGGCCTCCTCCTACGAGCAGTACTTC. Its protein product is CASTKGASSYEQYF. The gene calls are TRBV5-1 and TRBJ2-7, with TRBD1 identical over 7 bases. Germline V lookup: CDR1 SGHRS, CDR2 YFSETQ. The V and J ends lost 6 bases and 0 bases, in that order; junction bases with no gene match: 6. The CDR3 has 14 residues.

The chain carries TRBV7-2 and TRBJ1-3; D gene uncertain. The CDR3 extends over 15 amino acids. V was clipped by 5 bases and J by 1 base, with 12 bases between them. The germline gives CDR1 SGHTA, CDR2 FQGNSA. The CDR3 sequence: CASSTTSQSGNTIYF. The CDR3 nucleotides are TGTGCCAGCAGCACAACCTCACAGTCTGGAAACACCATATATTTT.

This sequence joins TRBV29-1 and TRBJ2-3, with 8 positions matching TRBD1. The ends lost 1 base at V and 3 bases at J; junction bases unmatched: 6. The CDR3 runs to 15 residues. The germline V gene encodes CDR1 SQVTM and CDR2 ANQGSEA. CDR3 protein: CSVEGTGSATDTQYF. The DNA of the CDR3 is TGCAGCGTTGAAGGGACAGGGTCCGCTACAGATACGCAGTATTTT.

The chain combines TRBV7-2 with TRBJ2-5; a weak D match, TRBD1 (6 bases). The J call may be incorrect, as the DNA end agrees better with TRBJ2-7. Germline CDR1 SGHTA, CDR2 FQGNSA. The CDR3 covers 14 residues. The CDR3 here is CASSLAGGSYEQYF. The CDR3, as DNA: TGTGCCAGCAGCTTAGCAGGGGGCTCCTACGAGCAGTACTTC.

The CDR3 nucleotides are TGTGCCAGCAATCGACAGGGGGGCACAGATACGCAGTATTTT. Translated: CASNRQGGTDTQYF. The rearrangement uses TRBV2 and TRBJ2-3; 9 positions agree with TRBD1. CDR1 and CDR2 (germline): SNHLY, FYNNEI. Trimming took 7 bases from V and 1 from J; bases not matched to a gene: 3. The CDR3 covers 14 residues. The variable domain in full, completed from reference TRBV2 and TRBJ2-3, reads EPEVTQTPSHQVTQMGQEVILRCVPISNHLYFYWYRQILGQKVEFLVSFYNNEISEKSEIFDDQFSVERPDGSNFTLKIRSTKLEDSAMYFCASNRQGGTDTQYFGPGTRLTVL.

The chain links TRBV9 to TRBJ1-5; perhaps TRBD1 as D (6 bases). V was clipped by 0 bases and J by 5 bases, with 18 bases between them. The germline CDR1 and CDR2 sequences are SGDLS and YYNGEE. The CDR3 consists of 17 residues. In nucleotides, the CDR3 is TGTGCCAGCAGCGTAGCTAGGACACCCGCAGGGGATCAGCCCCAGCATTTT. This gives the protein CASSVARTPAGDQPQHF.

This CDR3 is CASSIQSLNTEAFF. The CDR3 nucleotides are TGTGCCAGTAGTATCCAGTCCCTGAACACTGAAGCTTTCTTT. This chain connects TRBV19 to TRBJ1-1; D ambiguous. The germline V gene encodes CDR1 LNHDA and CDR2 SQIVND (reference sequence). The V gene lost 3 bases and the J gene lost 0 bases, with 8 bases spanning the gap. The CDR3 is 14 amino acids. Full variable domain (outside the CDR3, taken from reference TRBV19 and TRBJ1-1): DGGITQSPKYLFRKEGQNVTLSCEQNLNHDAMYWYRQDPGQGLRLIYYSQIVNDFQKGDIAEGYSVSREKKESFPLTVTSAQKNPTAFYLCASSIQSLNTEAFFGQGTRLTVV.

The genes are TRBV7-9 and TRBJ2-1; 7 bases align to TRBD2. Looked up from germline, CDR1 is SEHNR and CDR2 is FQNEAQ (reference sequence). Trimming took 5 bases from V and 9 from J; bases not matched to a gene: 1. CDR3 length: 11 residues. The CDR3 DNA follows: TGTGCCAGCAGCCCTAGCGGTGAGCAGTTCTTC. It yields the protein CASSPSGEQFF.

The rearrangement uses TRBV2 and TRBJ2-5; 11 nucleotides match TRBD2. The CDR3 sequence is 14 residues long. Germline-derived CDR1 and CDR2 are SNHLY and FYNNEI. The trim removed 7 bases at V and 4 bases at J, leaving 5 bases unmatched. The CDR3 region has the DNA TGTGCCAGCACCTCGGGGACTAGCGGAGAGACCCAGTACTTC. It is translated as CASTSGTSGETQYF.

This clone has a single count. This sequence joins TRBV7-8 and TRBJ1-4; maybe TRBD1 (5 bases). CDR3 size: 16 residues. Germline CDR1 SGHVS, CDR2 FQNEAQ. V lost 5 bases and J 8 bases, leaving 21 bases between the germline ends. CDR3 residues: CASSDRGAGGAEKLFF. In DNA form, the CDR3 reads TGTGCCAGCAGCGATAGAGGGGCGGGGGGAGCAGAAAAACTGTTTTTT.

The chain couples TRBV27 to TRBJ2-2; 11 nucleotides agree with TRBD2. The CDR3 covers 18 residues. The germline V gene encodes CDR1 MNHEY and CDR2 SMNVEV (reference sequence). Losses at the gene ends were 4 bases for V and 6 bases for J; bases not matched to a gene: 13. The CDR3 protein is CASSSLAGGLIRSGELFF. CDR3 nucleotide sequence: TGTGCCAGCAGTTCGCTAGCGGGGGGACTCATTCGGTCCGGGGAGCTGTTTTTT.

The chain carries TRBV29-1 and TRBJ2-3; possibly TRBD1 for D (5 bases). V lost 5 bases and J 3 bases, leaving 18 bases between the germline ends. The CDR3 consists of 15 residues. Germline-derived CDR1 and CDR2 are SQVTM and ANQGSEA. CDR3 sequence: CSVKNGPGWTDTQYF. In DNA, the CDR3 is TGCAGCGTTAAAAACGGCCCAGGGTGGACAGATACGCAGTATTTT.